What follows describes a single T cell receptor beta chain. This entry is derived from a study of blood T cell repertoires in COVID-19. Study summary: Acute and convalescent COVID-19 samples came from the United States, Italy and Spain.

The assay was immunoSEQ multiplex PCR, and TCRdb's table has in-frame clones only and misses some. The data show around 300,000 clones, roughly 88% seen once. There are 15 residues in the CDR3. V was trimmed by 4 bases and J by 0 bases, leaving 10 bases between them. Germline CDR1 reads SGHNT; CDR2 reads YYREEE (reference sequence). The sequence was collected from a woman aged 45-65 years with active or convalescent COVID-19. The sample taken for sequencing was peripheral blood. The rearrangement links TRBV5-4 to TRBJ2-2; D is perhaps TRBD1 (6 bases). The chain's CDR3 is CASSPDRTNTGELFF. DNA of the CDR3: TGTGCCAGCAGCCCCGACAGGACGAACACCGGGGAGCTGTTTTTT. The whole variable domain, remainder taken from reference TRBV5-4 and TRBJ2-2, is ETGVTQSPTHLIKTRGQQVTLRCSSQSGHNTVSWYQQALGQGPQFIFQYYREEENGRGNFPPRFSGLQFPNYSSELNVNALELDDSALYLCASSPDRTNTGELFFGEGSRLTVL.